These 27 T cell receptor beta chains were sequenced from one sample in a study of T cells in Graves' hyperthyroidism and ophthalmopathy. Researchers took RNA transcripts and amplified the TCR beta CDR3 regions from them. During a first-round RT-PCR of the TCR CDR3, the HTBI primer set was used. From the multiplex PCR reads, TCRdb called clonotypes with MiXCR, one entry per CDR3 protein. This table holds hundreds of thousands of distinct CDR3 sequences, around 14% found once. The material sequenced was blood. The origin of the receptors is a young woman with Graves' hyperthyroidism.

This clonotype was counted ten times or more. This chain uses TRBV5-1 with TRBJ1-1; 7 bases align to TRBD1. This CDR3 has 14 residues. Trimming removed 4 bases from V and 6 bases from J; junction bases left unmatched: 9. The germline V gene encodes CDR1 SGHRS and CDR2 YFSETQ. The chain's CDR3 is CASSPGGGRAEAFF. CDR3 sequence (DNA): TGCGCCAGCAGCCCAGGGGGGGGGCGAGCTGAAGCTTTCTTT.

This clonotype was observed many times. The J gene is TRBJ1-2, the V gene TRBV28; D is perhaps TRBD1 (6 bases). Trimming removed 4 bases at V and 2 bases at J, with 14 bases between. CDR1 is MDHEN and CDR2 is SYDVKM in the germline V gene. This CDR3 is built from 15 residues. The CDR3 region is CASSSQGQSNYGYTF. For the CDR3, the DNA is TGTGCCAGCAGTTCCCAAGGACAGTCAAACTATGGCTACACCTTC.

This clonotype was observed a few times. J is TRBJ2-3 and V is TRBV4-2; D gene uncertain. The CDR3 extends over 15 amino acids. Looked up from germline, CDR1 is LGHNA and CDR2 is YNFKEQ. The V end lost 1 base, the J end lost 3 bases, and 11 bases lay between the germline ends. The CDR3: CASSQGSDPTDTQYF. CDR3 in DNA: TGTGCCAGCAGCCAAGGTTCGGACCCAACAGATACGCAGTATTTT.

V and J are TRBV4-1 and TRBJ1-2; D is perhaps TRBD1 (5 bases). This CDR3 contains 15 residues. Germline V gives CDR1 MGHRA, CDR2 YSYEKL. Trimming removed 0 bases at V and 4 bases at J, with 12 bases between. The CDR3 nucleotides read TGCGCCAGCAGCCAAGAGGTTACAGGCCTCTATGGCTACACCTTC. Its translation: CASSQEVTGLYGYTF.

The chain is built from TRBV3-1 and TRBJ1-1, with a possible D match to TRBD1 (6 bases). Per germline, CDR1 LGHDT and CDR2 YNNKEL (reference sequence). This CDR3 is built from 15 residues. With 0 bases removed from V and 8 bases from J, the gap between germline ends came to 16 bases. CDR3 amino acids: CASSQEGAGESEAFF. As DNA, the CDR3 is TGTGCCAGCAGCCAAGAAGGAGCAGGGGAATCCGAAGCTTTCTTT.

This clonotype was detected many times. The V and J genes are TRBV28 and TRBJ1-3, with 7 bases aligning to TRBD1. This CDR3 contains 13 residues. After removal of 5 bases from V and 8 bases from J, the junction contained 6 bases not matched to a gene. Germline V gene sequence: CDR1 MDHEN, CDR2 SYDVKM. The CDR3 DNA follows: TGTGCCAGCAGTCGGACAGGTCGGGACACCATATATTTT. Protein sequence: CASSRTGRDTIYF.

This clonotype has at least ten counts. J is TRBJ1-2 and V is TRBV5-5; D is ambiguous. The CDR3 is 13 residues long. The germline V gene has CDR1 SGHKS and CDR2 YYEKEE (reference sequence). V dropped 0 bases and J dropped 11 bases, with 14 bases sitting between them. The CDR3 DNA is TGTGCCAGCAGCTTGGAGGCGGCGCGGAGATACACCTTC. It yields the protein CASSLEAARRYTF.

In its sample, this clonotype was seen many times. The chain recombines TRBV7-9 with TRBJ2-7; 10 bases map to TRBD2. This CDR3 region has 15 residues. Germline assignment: CDR1 SEHNR and CDR2 FQNEAQ (reference sequence). J gave up 3 bases and V 5 bases, and 7 bases lay outside the gene matches. CDR3 in DNA: TGTGCCAGCAGCCCCACCCGGACTAGCGGCTACGAGCAGTACTTC. The encoded protein is CASSPTRTSGYEQYF. Looking up the rest from reference TRBV7-9 and TRBJ2-7 gives the full variable domain: DTGVSQNPRHKITKRGQNVTFRCDPISEHNRLYWYRQTLGQGPEFLTYFQNEAQLEKSRLLSDRFSAERPKGSFSTLEIQRTEQGDSAMYLCASSPTRTSGYEQYFGPGTRLTVT.

This clonotype was seen a handful of times. CDR3 DNA sequence: TGTGCCAGTAGTATAGACCCCCCAATAGCGGGAGCCCTTGATGAGCAGTTCTTC. Translating gives CASSIDPPIAGALDEQFF. This chain joins TRBV19 and TRBJ2-1, with 9 bases aligning to TRBD2. The V gene end was trimmed by 0 bases and the J gene end by 8 bases; junction bases not matched to a gene: 14. CDR3 size: 18 residues. Germline V gene data show CDR1 as LNHDA and CDR2 as SQIVND (reference sequence).

This clonotype has ten or more counts. The J gene is TRBJ1-5, the V gene TRBV7-8; D possibly corresponds to TRBD1 (6 bases). V shed 3 bases and J shed 5 bases, with 11 bases lying between them. CDR3 size: 14 residues. Germline CDR1 SGHVS, CDR2 FQNEAQ. DNA of the CDR3: TGTGCCAGCAGCTTTACAGGGTGGGATCAGCCCCAGCATTTT. Translation gives CASSFTGWDQPQHF.

Many counts were recorded for this clonotype. CDR3 nucleotide sequence: TGCAGCGTTGAAGATCATGGGGCTGCGAACTATGGCTACACCTTC. Translation: CSVEDHGAANYGYTF. The chain combines TRBV29-1 with TRBJ1-2, with TRBD1 as a possible D gene (5 bases). The germline CDR1 and CDR2 sequences are SQVTM and ANQGSEA. The CDR3 has 15 amino acids. V was cut by 0 bases and J by 2 bases, with 13 bases left in between.

This clonotype was observed many times. The chain recombines TRBV6-1 with TRBJ2-7, with 10 bases lining up with TRBD2. With V trimmed by 7 bases and J by 5 bases, 26 bases remained unmatched. Germline CDR1 reads MNHNS; CDR2 reads SASEGT. The CDR3 consists of 20 residues. CDR3 residues: CASNPLRLTSGDLLVHEQYF. DNA of the CDR3: TGTGCCAGCAACCCTCTCCGGCTTACTAGCGGGGATCTTCTCGTACACGAGCAGTACTTC.

V and J are TRBV19 and TRBJ1-5, with a tentative D call TRBD1 (6 bases). This CDR3 has 15 amino acids. Germline-derived CDR1 and CDR2 are LNHDA and SQIVND (reference sequence). Trimming shortened V by 3 bases and J by 2 bases, and 11 bases separated the two germline ends. DNA for the CDR3: TGTGCCAGTAGTATTGAATCAGGGGGCAATCAGCCCCAGCATTTT. Amino acids: CASSIESGGNQPQHF.

The sample holds a few counts of this clonotype. The gene calls are TRBV6-1 and TRBJ1-2; a weak D match, TRBD1 (5 bases). The length of the CDR3 is 13 residues. Germline CDR1 and CDR2: MNHNS and SASEGT. V was clipped by 5 bases and J by 5 bases, with 12 bases between them. The DNA of the CDR3 is TGTGCCAGCAGTCCCCGGGACGTTTATGGCTACACCTTC. It specifies CASSPRDVYGYTF.

The rearrangement links TRBV20-1 to TRBJ1-4, with unresolved D. Germline loops: CDR1 DFQATT, CDR2 SNEGSKA (reference sequence). This CDR3 is built from 15 residues. V lost 4 bases, J lost 3 bases, and 15 bases lay in between. The CDR3 region is CSAITFGSSNEKLFF. CDR3 nucleotides: TGCAGTGCTATAACCTTTGGGTCCTCTAATGAAAAACTGTTTTTT.

The sample holds many counts of this clonotype. CDR3: CATKRGSYEQYF. CDR3 bases: TGTGCCACGAAGCGGGGGTCCTACGAGCAGTACTTC. The chain has TRBV28 and TRBJ2-7; 8 nucleotides match TRBD2. V gave up 10 bases and J gave up 1 base; unmatched junction bases: 3. Germline values: CDR1 MDHEN, CDR2 SYDVKM. The CDR3 has 12 residues. The whole variable domain, remainder taken from reference TRBV28 and TRBJ2-7, is DVKVTQSSRYLVKRTGEKVFLECVQDMDHENMFWYRQDPGLGLRLIYFSYDVKMKEKGDIPEGYSVSREKKERFSLILESASTNQTSMYLCATKRGSYEQYFGPGTRLTVT.

The table lists this clonotype with a few counts. The rearrangement links TRBV7-9 to TRBJ1-5; D possibly corresponds to TRBD1 (6 bases). V lost 4 bases and J lost 5, with 9 bases in between. Per germline, CDR1 SEHNR and CDR2 FQNEAQ (reference sequence). The length of the CDR3 is 13 residues. This chain's CDR3 is CASSSEGDQPQHF. The CDR3 bases are TGTGCCAGCAGCTCCGAGGGGGATCAGCCCCAGCATTTT.

This clonotype was picked up many times. This chain connects TRBV12-3 or TRBV12-4 to TRBJ1-1; 7 bases agree with TRBD1. With 5 bases clipped from V and 3 bases from J, the junction kept 9 bases outside the gene matches. The CDR3 sequence is 15 residues long. The CDR3 sequence is CASSPTTGLDTEAFF. The CDR3 DNA follows: TGTGCCAGCAGTCCGACGACAGGGTTGGACACTGAAGCTTTCTTT.

The genes are TRBV3-1 and TRBJ2-7; D perhaps matches TRBD2 (5 bases). V was pared by 0 bases and J by 5 bases, with 23 bases between. Germline CDR1 is LGHDT and CDR2 is YNNKEL (reference sequence). CDR3 size: 18 residues. CDR3 sequence: CASSQDPIERRSGHEQYF. In DNA, the CDR3 is TGTGCCAGCAGCCAAGACCCAATAGAGCGGAGGTCGGGTCACGAGCAGTACTTC.

The chain couples TRBV10-3 to TRBJ2-2; the D gene is possibly TRBD2 (5 bases). Trimming removed 7 bases from V and 3 bases from J, with 9 bases in between. Germline-derived CDR1 and CDR2 are ENHRY and SYGVKD. CDR3 length: 13 residues. The CDR3: CAIKQRYTGELFF. CDR3 in DNA: TGTGCCATCAAACAGCGGTACACCGGGGAGCTGTTTTTT.

The sample holds a few counts of this clonotype. The gene calls are TRBV4-1 and TRBJ2-3; TRBD1 agrees at 7 bases. The CDR3 consists of 15 residues. V shed 4 bases and J 9 bases; nucleotides not matched to a gene: 13. In germline, CDR1 is MGHRA, CDR2 YSYEKL. In nucleotides, the CDR3 is TGCGCCAGCAGCCTTCCACGAACAGGGGTTTTGACGCAGTATTTT. This gives the protein CASSLPRTGVLTQYF.

At least ten counts were recorded for this clonotype. CDR3 protein: CASSWDASNTGELFF. DNA for the CDR3: TGTGCCAGCAGCTGGGACGCATCGAACACCGGGGAGCTGTTTTTT. The chain employs TRBV11-2 and TRBJ2-2; D assignment may be TRBD1 or TRBD2 (5 bases each). This CDR3 region has 15 residues. From germline, CDR1 is SGHAT and CDR2 FQNNGV. The V gene lost 4 bases and the J gene lost 0 bases, with 9 bases spanning the gap.

Points on this clonotype: A much larger clone lies a single base off, so this may be a read error. V usage is TRBV7-2 and J usage is TRBJ1-4, with 8 bases matching TRBD1. Unmatched junction bases numbered 6, after V lost 5 bases and J lost 10 bases. CDR3 size: 13 residues. CDR1 is SGHTA and CDR2 is FQGNSA in the germline V gene. The CDR3 region has the DNA TGTGCCAGCAGCCCGGGACAGGATGGAAAACTGTTTTTT. It encodes CASSPGQDGKLFF.

At least ten counts were recorded for this clonotype. The rearrangement links TRBV11-1 to TRBJ1-6; 9 nucleotides agree with TRBD1. The germline CDR1 and CDR2 sequences are SGHAT and FQDESV (reference sequence). This CDR3 is built from 15 residues. Trimming removed 2 bases from V and 10 bases from J; junction bases left unmatched: 6. CDR3 in amino acids: CASSLLDRGRSPLHF. Here the CDR3 DNA reads TGTGCCAGCAGCTTATTGGACAGGGGACGATCACCCCTCCACTTT.

This clonotype was seen repeatedly, ten times or more. The chain couples TRBV3-1 to TRBJ1-4; D gene unclear. The CDR3 sequence is 13 residues long. Trimming took 4 bases from V and 8 from J, leaving 11 bases between them. CDR1 is LGHDT, CDR2 YNNKEL, per germline (reference sequence). CDR3 bases: TGTGCCAGCAGCCTATCATTTGGAGAAAAACTGTTTTTT. This sequence encodes CASSLSFGEKLFF.

This clonotype was seen many times. The chain is built from TRBV11-2 and TRBJ1-2; D remains ambiguous. The ends were cut back, 5 bases at V and 9 bases at J, with 13 bases in the middle. CDR3 size: 12 residues. Germline lookup yields CDR1 SGHAT and CDR2 FQNNGV. The CDR3 region has the DNA TGTGCCAGCAGCCCCGGGATCTTCAGCTACACCTTC. This codes for CASSPGIFSYTF.

This clonotype was counted only a few times. The rearrangement joins TRBV5-6 to TRBJ2-5, with TRBD1 matching over 10 bases. V lost 6 bases to trimming and J lost 5 bases; unmatched junction nucleotides: 7. CDR1 and CDR2 from the germline V gene are SGHDT and YYEEEE. The CDR3 loop spans 14 amino acids. Here the CDR3 DNA reads TGTGCCAGCAACCGGGACAGGGGCAGGGAGACCCAGTACTTC. This encodes CASNRDRGRETQYF.